The 29 T cell receptor beta chains below all came from one sample that was sequenced in a study of read filtering for tumor transcriptome and immune sequencing. From roughly 0.4 ug of RNA, a library with molecular barcoded alpha/delta and beta/gamma adaptors was made. TCRdb re-called the reads with MiXCR, one entry per CDR3 protein. The profile shows about 35,000 distinct CDR3 sequences, 14% of them singletons. Sequencing was performed on a population of CD138-negative cells sorted from bone marrow. Receptors were obtained from a donor at least 40 years old with multiple myeloma.

The chain combines TRBV11-2 with TRBJ2-3; 7 nucleotides line up with TRBD1. The end of the DNA aligns better with TRBJ1-5, so the J call may be wrong. Germline V gives CDR1 SGHAT, CDR2 FQNNGV. This CDR3 has 16 amino acids. This CDR3 is CASSFQGDTSTDTQHF. CDR3 in DNA: TGTGCCAGCAGCTTCCAGGGGGACACCAGCACAGACACGCAGCATTTT.

This clonotype was picked up many times. A much larger clone lies a single base off, so this may be a read error. This chain connects TRBV5-4 to TRBJ2-2; D remains ambiguous. Germline values: CDR1 SGHNT, CDR2 YYREEE (reference sequence). The CDR3 is 13 residues long. Trimming shortened V by 0 bases and J by 8 bases, and 8 bases separated the two germline ends. CDR3 amino acids: CASSLGPFGELFF. CDR3 sequence (DNA): TGTGCCAGCAGCTTGGGACCGTTTGGGGAGCTGTTTTTT.

This clonotype was seen ten or more times. The V call is TRBV11-2, the J call TRBJ1-3; D gene unclear. Trimming took 0 bases from V and 2 from J, leaving 8 bases between them. CDR3 size: 15 residues. Germline CDR1 is SGHAT and CDR2 is FQNNGV. CDR3 sequence reads: CASSLDRRPGNTIYF. The CDR3, as DNA: TGTGCCAGCAGCTTAGACAGGAGACCTGGAAACACCATATATTTT.

This clonotype occurred many times. J is TRBJ1-2 and V is TRBV20-1; D perhaps matches TRBD1 (6 bases). V gave up 1 base and J gave up 6 bases, with 12 bases separating them. The length of the CDR3 is 13 residues. Germline CDR1 reads DFQATT; CDR2 reads SNEGSKA (reference sequence). In DNA, the CDR3 is TGCAGTGCTAGAGCATCACAGGGCGATGGCTACACCTTC. Translation: CSARASQGDGYTF.

The sample holds many counts of this clonotype. This chain connects TRBV3-1 to TRBJ1-6; D is possibly TRBD1 (6 bases). V was shortened by 8 bases and J by 7 bases, with 6 bases between the two germline ends. Germline V gives CDR1 LGHDT, CDR2 YNNKEL (reference sequence). The CDR3 is made up of 11 amino acids. Here the CDR3 reads CASGGNSPLHF. CDR3 coding DNA: TGTGCCAGCGGGGGCAATTCACCCCTCCACTTT.

This clonotype was recorded many times. The J gene is TRBJ2-1, the V gene TRBV20-1; no clear D gene. This CDR3 spans 12 amino acids. Trimming stripped 7 bases from V and 0 bases from J, with 7 bases between. Germline V CDR1 and CDR2: DFQATT, SNEGSKA (reference sequence). Here the CDR3 DNA reads TGCAGTGTCGGCTCCTCCTACAATGAGCAGTTCTTC. It codes for CSVGSSYNEQFF.

This clonotype was observed many times. The chain recombines TRBV4-1 with TRBJ1-5, with 10 bases matching TRBD1. The CDR3 is made up of 14 amino acids. V gave up 5 bases and J gave up 5 bases; unmatched junction bases: 3. From germline, CDR1 is MGHRA and CDR2 YSYEKL. CDR3 in DNA: TGCGCCAGCAGCTTAGGACAGGGGGATCAGCCCCAGCATTTT. Amino acid sequence: CASSLGQGDQPQHF.

This clonotype was seen more than once but under ten times. Since a much larger clone is just one base distant, this may be a read error. This rearrangement joins TRBV28 to TRBJ2-1, with TRBD2 matching over 8 bases. Germline CDR1 and CDR2: MDHEN and SYDVKM. The CDR3 contains 16 residues. The CDR3 sequence: CASNEAGVNSYNEQLF. The CDR3 nucleotides read TGTGCCAGCAACGAAGCGGGAGTGAACTCCTACAATGAGCAGCTCTTC.

This clonotype has a count of ten or more. V and J are TRBV19 and TRBJ2-5, with 7 bases lining up with TRBD1. This CDR3 has 13 amino acids. Germline CDR1 and CDR2: LNHDA and SQIVND (reference sequence). Trimming at V came to 10 bases and at J to 9 bases, leaving 14 bases not matched to a gene. The CDR3, as DNA: TGTGCCACCCAGGGGGTAGCCGGTCGGGCCCAGTACTTC. Amino acids: CATQGVAGRAQYF.

This clonotype was observed many times. This chain joins TRBV20-1 and TRBJ1-1, with no clear D. V gave up 5 bases and J gave up 3 bases, with 7 bases separating them. CDR1 is DFQATT and CDR2 is SNEGSKA in the germline V gene (reference sequence). This CDR3 has 11 amino acids. CDR3 protein: CSAPGDTEAFF. The CDR3 coding sequence is TGCAGTGCTCCCGGGGACACTGAAGCTTTCTTT.

To note about this clonotype: Being one base from a much bigger clone, this may be a read error. The rearrangement uses TRBV7-6 and TRBJ2-3, with D perhaps matching TRBD2 (5 bases). V shed 1 base and J shed 1 base, with 9 bases lying between them. The germline gives CDR1 SGHVS, CDR2 FNYEAQ. The CDR3 loop spans 15 amino acids. CDR3 residues: CASSLGGGGTDTQYF. The CDR3 DNA follows: TGTGCCAGCAGCTTAGGAGGAGGTGGCACAGATACGCAGTATTTT.

About this clonotype: With a far larger clone one base away, a read error is the likely cause. The chain has TRBV7-2 and TRBJ1-5; 7 bases line up with TRBD1. Germline assignment: CDR1 SGHTA and CDR2 FQGNSA. The CDR3 totals 18 residues. CDR3 residues: CASSLRAGTVRTNQPQLF. CDR3 nucleotides: TGTGCCAGCAGCTTAAGGGCCGGGACAGTCCGTACCAATCAGCCCCAGCTTTTT.

In this sample, this clonotype turned up many times. This sequence joins TRBV11-2 and TRBJ1-1; D remains unclear. V lost 4 bases and J 0 bases, leaving 12 bases between the germline ends. CDR3 length: 15 residues. Germline CDR1 and CDR2: SGHAT and FQNNGV. CDR3 protein: CASSSRFGMNTEAFF. The CDR3 coding sequence is TGTGCCAGCAGCTCCCGGTTCGGGATGAACACTGAAGCTTTCTTT.

In its sample, this clonotype was seen many times. The chain is built from TRBV12-3 or TRBV12-4 and TRBJ1-6; maybe TRBD1 (5 bases). V gave up 5 bases and J gave up 7 bases, with 15 bases separating them. This CDR3 has 15 residues. The DNA for the CDR3 is TGTGCCAGCAGTCCCGACGGCAGGGCCAATTCACCCCTCCACTTT. Its protein is CASSPDGRANSPLHF.

This clonotype was recorded at least ten times. The V and J genes are TRBV29-1 and TRBJ1-1, with a tentative D call TRBD1 (5 bases). This CDR3 has 13 residues. Trimming removed 4 bases from V and 4 bases from J, with 13 bases in between. CDR1 SQVTM and CDR2 ANQGSEA come from the germline V gene. The CDR3 sequence: CSVAGHTGTEAFF. The DNA of the CDR3 is TGCAGCGTTGCAGGGCATACTGGCACTGAAGCTTTCTTT.

This clonotype came up a few times. The chain employs TRBV28 and TRBJ2-4; 10 nucleotides agree with TRBD1. Germline assignment: CDR1 MDHEN and CDR2 SYDVKM. The CDR3 length is 16 residues. The V segment lost 2 bases and the J segment 6 bases; nucleotides outside the gene matches: 7. CDR3 amino acids: CASSLARTGGRNIQYF. CDR3 in DNA: TGTGCCAGCAGTTTAGCCAGGACAGGGGGGAGAAACATTCAGTACTTC.

This clonotype was observed at least ten times. The gene calls are TRBV7-9 and TRBJ2-1, with D possibly matching TRBD1 (5 bases). Trimming shortened V by 1 base and J by 2 bases, and 12 bases separated the two germline ends. The CDR3 runs 16 residues. Germline CDR1 reads SEHNR; CDR2 reads FQNEAQ (reference sequence). CDR3 sequence reads: CASSLGQGSPYNEQFF. The CDR3 nucleotides read TGTGCCAGCAGCTTAGGGCAGGGTAGCCCCTACAATGAGCAGTTCTTC. Drawing the rest from reference TRBV7-9 and TRBJ2-1, the complete variable domain is DTGVSQNPRHKITKRGQNVTFRCDPISEHNRLYWYRQTLGQGPEFLTYFQNEAQLEKSRLLSDRFSAERPKGSFSTLEIQRTEQGDSAMYLCASSLGQGSPYNEQFFGPGTRLTVL.

This clonotype was recorded many times. This chain links TRBV5-1 with TRBJ2-2; D is possibly TRBD1 (6 bases). The ends were cut back, 0 bases at V and 5 bases at J, with 8 bases in the middle. Germline assignment: CDR1 SGHRS and CDR2 YFSETQ. This CDR3 is 14 amino acids long. CDR3 DNA: TGCGCCAGCAGCTTGGACGGGACAACCGGGGAGCTGTTTTTT. This codes for CASSLDGTTGELFF.

This clonotype was counted at least ten times. This chain links TRBV23-1 with TRBJ2-7; 7 positions agree with TRBD1. TRBV23-1 is designated an ORF whose function remains uncertain. The CDR3 loop spans 16 amino acids. Losses at the gene ends were 3 bases for V and 2 bases for J; bases not matched to a gene: 10. The CDR3 spells CASSQRPGQVPYEQYF. The CDR3 DNA sequence: TGCGCCAGCAGTCAGCGGCCAGGACAGGTACCCTACGAGCAGTACTTC.

This clonotype was counted many times. Just one base apart from a much larger clone, this may be a read error. The chain links TRBV20-1 to TRBJ2-1; unclear D gene. The germline V gene has CDR1 DFQATT and CDR2 SNEGSKA (reference sequence). CDR3 length: 13 residues. Here the CDR3 DNA reads TGCTGTGCTACGGGTCGTCCGTACAATGAGCAGTTCTTC. Protein sequence: CCATGRPYNEQFF.

This clonotype was seen only a few times. This may arise from a read error, as a much more abundant clone is one base away. The V call is TRBV20-1, the J call TRBJ1-2; perhaps TRBD1 as D (5 bases). Germline V gene lookup returns CDR1 DFQATT and CDR2 SNEGSKA (reference sequence). The CDR3 loop spans 15 amino acids. The CDR3 region is CSARDEKGRFDGYAF. CDR3 coding DNA: TGCAGTGCTAGAGATGAGAAGGGGCGATTTGATGGCTACGCCTTC.

This clonotype is classed as hyperexpanded. This sequence joins TRBV3-2 and TRBJ2-2; the table's D call of TRBD1 was not tested on the DNA. TRBV3-2 is assigned pseudogene status. This CDR3 is built from 15 residues. CDR3 nucleotide sequence: TGTGCCAGCAGCCCCCGGACAGGGGCAGGCGGGGAGCTGTTTTTT. Residues: CASSPRTGAGGELFF.

This clonotype showed up many times. V is TRBV7-8 and J is TRBJ1-4; possibly TRBD1 for D (5 bases). The CDR3 is 15 amino acids. From germline, CDR1 is SGHVS and CDR2 FQNEAQ. Trimming stripped 3 bases from V and 3 bases from J, with 11 bases between. The CDR3 region has the DNA TGTGCCAGCAGCTTTGCCAGGGTGGCTAATGAAAAACTGTTTTTT. Translated, it gives CASSFARVANEKLFF. The whole variable domain, remainder taken from reference TRBV7-8 and TRBJ1-4, is GAGVSQSPRYKVAKRGQDVALRCDPISGHVSLFWYQQALGQGPEFLTYFQNEAQLDKSGLPSDRFFAERPEGSVSTLKIQRTQQEDSAVYLCASSFARVANEKLFFGSGTQLSVL.

This clonotype has a count of ten or more. The rearrangement uses TRBV5-1 and TRBJ2-1; 8 nucleotides align to TRBD2. Germline CDR1 reads SGHRS; CDR2 reads YFSETQ. After removal of 6 bases from V and 0 bases from J, the junction contained 2 bases not matched to a gene. This CDR3 contains 14 residues. The CDR3 coding sequence is TGCGCCAGCACGGCGGGGGGCTCCTACAATGAGCAGTTCTTC. Its translation is CASTAGGSYNEQFF.

About this clonotype itself: With a far larger clone one base away, a read error is the likely cause. This chain joins TRBV7-3 and TRBJ2-2; D is perhaps TRBD2 (6 bases). Germline V CDR1 and CDR2: SGHTA, FQGTGA. The CDR3 loop spans 14 amino acids. The CDR3 loop reads CASSWDSHTGKLFF. The CDR3 DNA follows: TGTGCCAGCAGCTGGGACTCACACACCGGGAAGCTGTTTTTT.

This clonotype was detected ten times or more. This rearrangement joins TRBV12-3 or TRBV12-4 to TRBJ2-6, with TRBD1 identical over 7 bases. The CDR3 spans 16 residues. V trimming: 7 bases; J trimming: 0 bases; junction bases outside the gene matches: 6. In DNA, the CDR3 is TGTGCCAGCACCCCTGACAGGGACTCTGGGGCCAACGTCCTGACTTTC. Translation gives CASTPDRDSGANVLTF.

This clonotype has at least ten counts. The rearrangement joins TRBV7-8 to TRBJ2-7; D ambiguous. Trimming removed 4 bases at V and 0 bases at J, with 10 bases between. This CDR3 is 14 amino acids long. Germline V gene sequence: CDR1 SGHVS, CDR2 FQNEAQ. In DNA, the CDR3 is TGTGCCAGCAGCTCCTCGACGATCTCCTACGAGCAGTACTTC. The encoded protein is CASSSSTISYEQYF.

This clonotype was detected ten times or more. V is TRBV7-9 and J is TRBJ2-3; D unresolved. The V end was cut by 3 bases, the J end by 2 bases, with 6 bases between. CDR3 length: 13 residues. Germline-derived CDR1 and CDR2 are SEHNR and FQNEAQ (reference sequence). The CDR3 is CASSLSHTDTQYF. The CDR3 DNA follows: TGTGCCAGCAGCTTGAGTCACACAGATACGCAGTATTTT.

This clonotype was seen many times. The gene calls are TRBV18 and TRBJ1-1; D might be TRBD1 (6 bases). The V gene lost 6 bases and the J gene lost 7 bases, with 12 bases spanning the gap. The CDR3 is made up of 12 amino acids. Germline V gives CDR1 KGHSH, CDR2 LQKENI. CDR3 residues: CASSYGQSEAFF. CDR3 nucleotides: TGTGCCAGCTCTTACGGACAGAGTGAAGCTTTCTTT.